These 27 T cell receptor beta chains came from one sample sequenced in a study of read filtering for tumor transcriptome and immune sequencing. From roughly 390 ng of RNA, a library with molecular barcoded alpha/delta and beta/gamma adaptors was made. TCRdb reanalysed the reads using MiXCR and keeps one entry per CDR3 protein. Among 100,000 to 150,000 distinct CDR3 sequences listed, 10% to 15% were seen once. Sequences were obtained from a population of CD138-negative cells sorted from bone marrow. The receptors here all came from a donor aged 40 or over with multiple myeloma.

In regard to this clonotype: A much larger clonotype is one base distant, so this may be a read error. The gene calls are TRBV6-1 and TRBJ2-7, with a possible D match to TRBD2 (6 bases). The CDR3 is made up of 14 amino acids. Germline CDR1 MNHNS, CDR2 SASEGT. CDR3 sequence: CASSVSGWTYERYF. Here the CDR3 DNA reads TGTGCCAGCAGTGTCAGCGGGTGGACCTACGAGCGGTACTTC.

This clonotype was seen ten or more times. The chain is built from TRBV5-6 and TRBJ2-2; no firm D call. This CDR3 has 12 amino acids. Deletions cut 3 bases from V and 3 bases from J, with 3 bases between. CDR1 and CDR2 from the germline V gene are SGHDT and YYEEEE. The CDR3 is CASSSYTGELFF. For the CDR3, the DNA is TGTGCCAGCAGCTCCTACACCGGGGAGCTGTTTTTT.

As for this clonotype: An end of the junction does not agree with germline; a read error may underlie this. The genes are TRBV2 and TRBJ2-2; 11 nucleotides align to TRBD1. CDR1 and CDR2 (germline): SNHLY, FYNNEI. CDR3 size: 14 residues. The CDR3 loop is CASTRDRGTGELLF. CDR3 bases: TGTGCCAGCACCCGGGACAGGGGGACCGGGGAGCTGCTTTTT.

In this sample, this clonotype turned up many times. The CDR3 DNA reads as TGTGCCAGCAGCTTAAAACTCGACAGGGCTTCTAACTATGGCTACACCTTC. Protein sequence: CASSLKLDRASNYGYTF. The chain recombines TRBV5-5 with TRBJ1-2; 7 bases agree with TRBD1. Germline CDR1 SGHKS, CDR2 YYEKEE (reference sequence). The CDR3 spans 17 residues. With V trimmed by 2 bases and J by 0 bases, 10 bases remained unmatched.

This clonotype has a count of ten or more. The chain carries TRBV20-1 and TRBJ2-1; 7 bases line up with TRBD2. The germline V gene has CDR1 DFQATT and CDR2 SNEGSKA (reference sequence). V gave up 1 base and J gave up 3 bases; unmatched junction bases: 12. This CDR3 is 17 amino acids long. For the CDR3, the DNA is TGCAGTGCTAGAGTCCCATTGGGACTACGATTCTACAATGAGCAGTTCTTC. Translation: CSARVPLGLRFYNEQFF.

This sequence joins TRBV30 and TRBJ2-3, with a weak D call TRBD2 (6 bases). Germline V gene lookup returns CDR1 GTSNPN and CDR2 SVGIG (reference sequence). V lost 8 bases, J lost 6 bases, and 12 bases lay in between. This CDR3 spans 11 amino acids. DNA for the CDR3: TGTGCCAAAGGGACTTTGGATACGCAGTATTTT. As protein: CAKGTLDTQYF.

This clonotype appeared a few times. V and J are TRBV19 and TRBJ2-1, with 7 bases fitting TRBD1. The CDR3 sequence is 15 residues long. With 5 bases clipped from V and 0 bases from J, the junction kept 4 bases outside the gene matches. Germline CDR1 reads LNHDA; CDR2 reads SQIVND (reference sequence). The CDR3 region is CASSEDRDSYNEQFF. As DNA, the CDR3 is TGTGCCAGTAGTGAAGACAGGGACTCCTACAATGAGCAGTTCTTC.

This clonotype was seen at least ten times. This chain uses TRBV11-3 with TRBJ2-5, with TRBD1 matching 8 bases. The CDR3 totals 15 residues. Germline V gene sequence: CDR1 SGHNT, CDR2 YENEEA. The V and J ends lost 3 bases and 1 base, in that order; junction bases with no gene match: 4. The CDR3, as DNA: TGTGCCAGCAGCTTTGGGGGACAGGCCCAAGAGACCCAGTACTTC. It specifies CASSFGGQAQETQYF.

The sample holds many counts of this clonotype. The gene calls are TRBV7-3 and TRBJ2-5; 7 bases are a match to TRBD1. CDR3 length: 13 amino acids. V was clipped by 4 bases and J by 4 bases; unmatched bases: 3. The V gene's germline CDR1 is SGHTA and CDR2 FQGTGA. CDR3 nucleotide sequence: TGTGCCAGCAGCTCGAACAGGGGAGAGACCCAGTACTTC. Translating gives CASSSNRGETQYF.

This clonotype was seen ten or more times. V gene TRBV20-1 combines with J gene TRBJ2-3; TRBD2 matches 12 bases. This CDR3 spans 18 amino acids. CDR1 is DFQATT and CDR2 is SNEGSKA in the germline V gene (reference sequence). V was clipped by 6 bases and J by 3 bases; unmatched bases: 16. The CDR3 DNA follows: TGCAGTGCCCCCAGTGCTAGAGGCACTAGCGGGGGGACAGATACGCAGTATTTT. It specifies CSAPSARGTSGGTDTQYF.

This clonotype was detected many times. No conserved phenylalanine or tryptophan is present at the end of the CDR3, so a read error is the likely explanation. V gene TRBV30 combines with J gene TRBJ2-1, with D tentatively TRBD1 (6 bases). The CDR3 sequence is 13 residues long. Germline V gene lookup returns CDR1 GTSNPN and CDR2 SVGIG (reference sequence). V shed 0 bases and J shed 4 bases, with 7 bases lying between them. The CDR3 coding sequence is TGTGCCTGGAGTGTTGGACAGTACAATGAGCAGTTCCTC. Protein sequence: CAWSVGQYNEQFL.

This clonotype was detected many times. The CDR3 sequence is CASSEFLGRKFF. Here the CDR3 DNA reads TGTGCCAGCAGTGAATTCCTGGGGAGGAAGTTCTTC. The chain uses TRBV25-1 and TRBJ2-1; possible D gene TRBD2, 6 bases. CDR3 length: 12 residues. V lost 1 base and J lost 14, with 12 bases in between. Germline assignment: CDR1 MGHDK and CDR2 SYGVNS.

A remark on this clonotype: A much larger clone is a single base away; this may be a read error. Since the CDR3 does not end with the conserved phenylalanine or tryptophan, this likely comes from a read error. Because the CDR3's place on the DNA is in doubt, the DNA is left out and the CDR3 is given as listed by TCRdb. This chain's CDR3 is CASSIRREREGRADTQYL. The rearrangement joins TRBV21-1 to TRBJ2-3; the listed D gene, TRBD2, was not tested against the DNA. TRBV21-1 is a recognized pseudogene. With termini counted, the CDR3 has 18 amino acids.

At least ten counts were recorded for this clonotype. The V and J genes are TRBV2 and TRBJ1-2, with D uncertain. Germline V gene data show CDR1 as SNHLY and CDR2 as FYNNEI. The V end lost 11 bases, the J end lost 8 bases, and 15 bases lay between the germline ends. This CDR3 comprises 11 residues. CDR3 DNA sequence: TGTGCCGGCAAAGGTACTATCGGCTACACCTTC. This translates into CAGKGTIGYTF.

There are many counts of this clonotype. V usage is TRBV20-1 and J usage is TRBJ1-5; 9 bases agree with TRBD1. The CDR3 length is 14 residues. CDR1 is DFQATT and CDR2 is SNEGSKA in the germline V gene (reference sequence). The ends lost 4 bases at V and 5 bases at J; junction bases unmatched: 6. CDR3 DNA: TGCAGTGCTATAGGGGACAGGGAATATCAGCCCCAGCATTTT. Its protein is CSAIGDREYQPQHF.

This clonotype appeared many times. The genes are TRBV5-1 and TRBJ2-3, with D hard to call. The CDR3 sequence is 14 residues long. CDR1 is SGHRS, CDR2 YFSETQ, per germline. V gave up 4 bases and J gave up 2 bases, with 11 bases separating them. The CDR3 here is CASSPDTPTDTQYF. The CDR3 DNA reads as TGCGCCAGCAGCCCCGACACCCCCACAGATACGCAGTATTTT.

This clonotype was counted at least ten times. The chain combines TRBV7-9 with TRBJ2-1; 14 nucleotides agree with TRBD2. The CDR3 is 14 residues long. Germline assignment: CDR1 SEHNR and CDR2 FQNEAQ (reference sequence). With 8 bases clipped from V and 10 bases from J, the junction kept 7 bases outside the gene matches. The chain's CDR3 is CASRPGLAGVEQFF. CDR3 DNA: TGTGCCAGCCGCCCGGGACTAGCGGGAGTCGAGCAGTTCTTC.

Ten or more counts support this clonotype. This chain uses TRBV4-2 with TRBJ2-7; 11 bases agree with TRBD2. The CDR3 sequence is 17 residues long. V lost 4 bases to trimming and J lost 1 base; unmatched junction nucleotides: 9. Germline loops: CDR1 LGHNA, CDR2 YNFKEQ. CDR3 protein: CASSRGGTSGESYEQYF. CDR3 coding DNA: TGTGCCAGCAGCCGCGGGGGGACTAGCGGAGAATCCTACGAGCAGTACTTC.

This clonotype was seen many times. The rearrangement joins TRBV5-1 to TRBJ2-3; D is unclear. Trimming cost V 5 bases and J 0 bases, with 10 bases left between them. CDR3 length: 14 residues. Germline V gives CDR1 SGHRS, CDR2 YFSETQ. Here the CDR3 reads CASRERPSTDTQYF. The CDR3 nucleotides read TGCGCCAGCAGAGAGCGACCTAGCACAGATACGCAGTATTTT. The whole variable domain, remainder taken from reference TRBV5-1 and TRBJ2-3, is KAGVTQTPRYLIKTRGQQVTLSCSPISGHRSVSWYQQTPGQGLQFLFEYFSETQRNKGNFPGRFSGRQFSNSRSEMNVSTLELGDSALYLCASRERPSTDTQYFGPGTRLTVL.

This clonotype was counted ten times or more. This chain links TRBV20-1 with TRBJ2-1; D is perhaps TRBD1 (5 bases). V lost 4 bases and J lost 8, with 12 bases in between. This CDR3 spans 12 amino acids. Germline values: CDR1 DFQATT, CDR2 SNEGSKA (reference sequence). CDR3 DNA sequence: TGCAGTGCTATCCAGGGCATCTATGAGCAGTTCTTC. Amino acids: CSAIQGIYEQFF.

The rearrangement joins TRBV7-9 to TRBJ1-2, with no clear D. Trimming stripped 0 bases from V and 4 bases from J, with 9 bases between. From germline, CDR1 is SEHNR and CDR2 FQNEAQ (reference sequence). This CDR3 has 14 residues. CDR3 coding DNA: TGTGCCAGCAGCTTAGCGTGGCCAGCCTATGGCTACACCTTC. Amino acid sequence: CASSLAWPAYGYTF. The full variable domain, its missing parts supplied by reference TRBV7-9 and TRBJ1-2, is DTGVSQNPRHKITKRGQNVTFRCDPISEHNRLYWYRQTLGQGPEFLTYFQNEAQLEKSRLLSDRFSAERPKGSFSTLEIQRTEQGDSAMYLCASSLAWPAYGYTFGSGTRLTVV.

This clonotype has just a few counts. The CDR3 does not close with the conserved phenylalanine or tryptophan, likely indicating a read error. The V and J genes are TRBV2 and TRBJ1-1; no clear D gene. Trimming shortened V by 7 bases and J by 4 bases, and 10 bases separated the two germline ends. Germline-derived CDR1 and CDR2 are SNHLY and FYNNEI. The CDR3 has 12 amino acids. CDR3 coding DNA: TGTGCCAGCACAATGCGGGGCACTGAAGCTTTCCTT. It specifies CASTMRGTEAFL.

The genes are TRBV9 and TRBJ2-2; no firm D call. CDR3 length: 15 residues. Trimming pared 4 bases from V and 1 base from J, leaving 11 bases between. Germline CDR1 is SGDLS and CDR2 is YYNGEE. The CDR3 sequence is CASSPYEENTGELFF. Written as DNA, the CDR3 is TGTGCCAGCAGCCCATATGAGGAGAACACCGGGGAGCTGTTTTTT.

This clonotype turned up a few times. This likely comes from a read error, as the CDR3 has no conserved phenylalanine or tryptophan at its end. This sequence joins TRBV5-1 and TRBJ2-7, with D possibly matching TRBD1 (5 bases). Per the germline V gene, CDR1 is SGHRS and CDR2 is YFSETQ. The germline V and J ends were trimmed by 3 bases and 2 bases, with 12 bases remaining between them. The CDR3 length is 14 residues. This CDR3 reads CASSSTGSAYEQYL. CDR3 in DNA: TGCGCCAGCAGCTCTACAGGTTCCGCCTACGAGCAGTACCTC.

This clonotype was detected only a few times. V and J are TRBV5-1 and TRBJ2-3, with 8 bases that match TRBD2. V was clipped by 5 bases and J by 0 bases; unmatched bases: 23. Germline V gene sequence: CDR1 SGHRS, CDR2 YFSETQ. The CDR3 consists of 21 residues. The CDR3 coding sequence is TGCGCCAGCAGACCGGCGGGCCCCGGACTAGCAAACCAGATTAGCACAGATACGCAGTATTTT. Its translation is CASRPAGPGLANQISTDTQYF.

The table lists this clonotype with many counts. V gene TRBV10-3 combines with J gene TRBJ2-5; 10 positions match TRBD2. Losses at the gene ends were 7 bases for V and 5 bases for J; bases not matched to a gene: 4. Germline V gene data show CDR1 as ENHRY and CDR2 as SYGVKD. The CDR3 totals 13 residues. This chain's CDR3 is CAIKGLAHETQYF. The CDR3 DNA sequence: TGTGCCATCAAGGGACTAGCGCATGAGACCCAGTACTTC.

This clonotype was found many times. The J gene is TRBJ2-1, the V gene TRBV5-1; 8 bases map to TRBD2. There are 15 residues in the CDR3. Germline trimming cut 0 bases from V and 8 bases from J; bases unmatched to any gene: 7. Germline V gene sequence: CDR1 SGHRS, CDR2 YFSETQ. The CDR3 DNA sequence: TGCGCCAGCAGCTTGGCCTCGGGAGGGCCGGATGAGCAGTTCTTC. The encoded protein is CASSLASGGPDEQFF.